A selection of T cell receptor beta chains follows, all from one sample in a study of T cell responses to AZD1222 COVID-19 vaccine. The repertoire was sequenced with immunoSEQ multiplex PCR; TCRdb's copy has only in-frame clones and lacks some. The sample includes about 140,000 clones, about nine tenths of them seen just once. Material: peripheral blood, obtained on day 0 of AZD1222 vaccination. These receptors originate from an adult in good health. CDR3s include the opening cysteine and the closing phenylalanine or tryptophan. Fields, in order: D gene, J gene, clone size, V gene, CDR3 DNA, CDR3 protein. A D gene is named only where the DNA matches it firmly. For some rows the clone size is stated as once, few or many, or as a class when expanded; others skip it.

.	TRBJ2-3	.	TRBV6-4	TGTGCCAGCAGTGATAGGGCTTCCACAGATACGCAGTATTTT	CASSDRASTDTQYF
TRBD1	TRBJ2-2	once	TRBV10-2	TGCGCCAGCAGTGAGCAGGGGGCTAACACCGGGGAGCTGTTTTTT	CASSEQGANTGELFF
.	TRBJ2-2	.	TRBV30	TGTGCCGTTCCATTGGGGGGGACAGTGAACACCGGGGAGCTGTTTTTT	CAVPLGGTVNTGELFF
.	TRBJ2-5	.	TRBV19	TGTGCCAGTAGTATAGGACCCCTTAAGGCCCAAGAGACCCAGTACTTC	CASSIGPLKAQETQYF
TRBD1	TRBJ2-2	.	TRBV12-5	TGTGCTAGTGGTGACGACAGGGGGAGGGCCGGGGAGCTGTTTTTT	CASGDDRGRAGELFF
.	TRBJ1-1	.	TRBV28	TGTGCCAGCAGTTCCCCACTTGACGAATTGAACACTGAAGCTTTCTTT	CASSSPLDELNTEAFF
.	TRBJ1-5	.	TRBV7-9	TGTGCCAGCAGTTTATCTAGTCGTGAACAGCCCCAGCATTTT	CASSLSSREQPQHF
.	TRBJ1-2	.	TRBV2	TGTGCCTCGGAGGCCCTTAACTATGGCTACACCTTC	CASEALNYGYTF
.	TRBJ1-3	.	TRBV12-3/TRBV12-4	TGTGCCAGCAGCCCCCTCTCTGGAAACACCATATATTTT	CASSPLSGNTIYF
TRBD1	TRBJ1-1	once	TRBV27	TGTGCCAGCAGTCCTTGGGACAGGCAAACTGAAGCTTTCTTT	CASSPWDRQTEAFF
.	TRBJ2-1	few	TRBV3-1/TRBV3-2	TGTGCCAGCAGCCAAGATCGGCACAATGAGCAGTTCTTC	CASSQDRHNEQFF
.	TRBJ2-3	.	TRBV7-2	TGTGCCAGCAGCTTAGAACTCACAGATACGCAGTATTTT	CASSLELTDTQYF
TRBD2	TRBJ2-2	.	TRBV2	TGTGCCAGCACCGGGACTAGAGCTACCGGGGAGCTGTTTTTT	CASTGTRATGELFF
TRBD1	TRBJ1-2	.	TRBV7-6	TGTGCCAGCAGCTTAGGACAGGGGAACTATGGCTACACCTTC	CASSLGQGNYGYTF
TRBD1	TRBJ1-3	.	TRBV18	TGTGCCAGCTCACCCTCTTTACAGGGGAACTCTGGAAACACCATATATTTT	CASSPSLQGNSGNTIYF
TRBD1	TRBJ2-7	.	TRBV19	TGTGCCAGTAGTATGGGACAGAGGAGCTCCTACGAGCAGTACTTC	CASSMGQRSSYEQYF
.	TRBJ2-1	once	TRBV5-1	TGCGCCAGCAGCTCTTTAAATGAGCAGTTCTTC	CASSSLNEQFF
.	TRBJ1-2	.	TRBV18	TGTGCCAGCTCACCGGACAGTGGCTACACCTTC	CASSPDSGYTF
.	TRBJ1-2	.	TRBV27	TGTGCCAGCAGCCCGCTCGGCGCTATCTATGGCTACACCTTC	CASSPLGAIYGYTF
.	TRBJ2-3	.	TRBV7-2	TGTGCCAGCAGCTTATTCGGAGCGAAGGGCACAGATACGCAGTATTTT	CASSLFGAKGTDTQYF
TRBD1	TRBJ2-7	.	TRBV28	TGTGCCAGCAGACCGGGACAGATAAACGAGCAGTACTTC	CASRPGQINEQYF
.	TRBJ2-3	.	TRBV5-1	TGCGCCAGCAGCCCGGACGGAGGAAGGGGAGATACGCAGTATTTT	CASSPDGGRGDTQYF
TRBD2	TRBJ2-7	.	TRBV6-5	TGTGCCAGCAGCACCGGGACTAGCAGAAAGAGGGTGCAGTACTTC	CASSTGTSRKRVQYF
TRBD2	TRBJ2-5	.	TRBV5-1	TGCGCCAGCAGCTTGTATTTGGGACTACAAGAGACCCAGTACTTC	CASSLYLGLQETQYF
TRBD1	TRBJ2-3	.	TRBV27	TGTGCCAGCAGTTTAGACCCTCCGGGACAGGGTACAGATACGCAGTATTTT	CASSLDPPGQGTDTQYF
.	TRBJ1-5	.	TRBV19	TGTGCCAGTAGTAAAGCCTACAATCAGCCCCAGCATTTT	CASSKAYNQPQHF
TRBD2	TRBJ2-1	.	TRBV5-1	TGCGCCAGCAGCTTGCCAGCGCTAGCGGGAGGGCATATTTACAATGAGCAGTTCTTC	CASSLPALAGGHIYNEQFF
.	TRBJ1-2	.	TRBV12-3/TRBV12-4	TGTGCCAGCAGTGGACGGAGGAGCTATGGCTACACCTTC	CASSGRRSYGYTF
.	TRBJ1-2	.	TRBV27	TGTGCCAGCAGTTTTCGCCTCGCCACCCGGGGTATCGGTGGCTACACCTTC	CASSFRLATRGIGGYTF
.	TRBJ1-2	.	TRBV5-1	TGCGCCAGCAGGGGATACAGGGATGAGAACTATGGCTACACCTTC	CASRGYRDENYGYTF
.	TRBJ1-6	.	TRBV19	TGTGCCAGTAGTATCCCGGTTTCTAATTCACCCCTCCACTTT	CASSIPVSNSPLHF
TRBD1	TRBJ1-1	.	TRBV5-1	TGCGCCAGCAGCTCTAGACAGGGGTGGACTGAAGCTTTCTTT	CASSSRQGWTEAFF
TRBD1	TRBJ2-7	.	TRBV7-2	TGTGCCAGCAGCGTCGGACAGGGATGGTACGAGCAGTACTTC	CASSVGQGWYEQYF
TRBD1	TRBJ1-5	.	TRBV2	TGTGCCAGCAGGCCGTCTTTGACCCTGGGGACAGGTAATCAGCCCCAGCATTTT	CASRPSLTLGTGNQPQHF
TRBD1	TRBJ2-5	.	TRBV18	TGTGCCAGCTCACCCACCGTGGTACAGGGGGAAGAGACCCAGTACTTC	CASSPTVVQGEETQYF